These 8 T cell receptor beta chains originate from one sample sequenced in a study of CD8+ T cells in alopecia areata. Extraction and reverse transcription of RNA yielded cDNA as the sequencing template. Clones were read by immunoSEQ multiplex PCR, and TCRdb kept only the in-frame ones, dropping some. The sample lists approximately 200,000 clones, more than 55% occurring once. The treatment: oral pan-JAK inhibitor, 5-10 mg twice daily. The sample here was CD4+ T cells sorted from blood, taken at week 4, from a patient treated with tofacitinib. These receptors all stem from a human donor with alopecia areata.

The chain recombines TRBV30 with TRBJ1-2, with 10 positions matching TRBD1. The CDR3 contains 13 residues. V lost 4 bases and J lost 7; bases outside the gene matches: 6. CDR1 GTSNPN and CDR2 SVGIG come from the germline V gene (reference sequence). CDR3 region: CAWTGTGVSGYTF. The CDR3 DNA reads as TGTGCCTGGACCGGGACAGGGGTGTCTGGCTACACCTTC.

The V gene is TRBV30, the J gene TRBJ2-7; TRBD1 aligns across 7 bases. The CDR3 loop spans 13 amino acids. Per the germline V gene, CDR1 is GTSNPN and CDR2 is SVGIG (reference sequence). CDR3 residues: CASTGQLSYEQYF. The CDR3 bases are TGTGCTTCGACGGGACAGCTCTCCTACGAGCAGTACTTC.

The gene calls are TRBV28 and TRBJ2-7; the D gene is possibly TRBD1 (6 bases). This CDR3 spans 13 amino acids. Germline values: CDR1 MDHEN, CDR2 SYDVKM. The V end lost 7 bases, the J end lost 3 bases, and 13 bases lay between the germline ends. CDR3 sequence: CASTQGLYYEQYF. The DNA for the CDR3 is TGTGCCAGCACCCAGGGGCTTTACTACGAGCAGTACTTC.

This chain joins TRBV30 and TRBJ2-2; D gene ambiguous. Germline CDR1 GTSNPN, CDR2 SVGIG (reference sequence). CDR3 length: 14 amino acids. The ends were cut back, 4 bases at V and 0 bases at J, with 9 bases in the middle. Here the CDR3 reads CAWIGRTNTGELFF. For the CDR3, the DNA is TGTGCCTGGATTGGACGGACGAACACCGGGGAGCTGTTTTTT.

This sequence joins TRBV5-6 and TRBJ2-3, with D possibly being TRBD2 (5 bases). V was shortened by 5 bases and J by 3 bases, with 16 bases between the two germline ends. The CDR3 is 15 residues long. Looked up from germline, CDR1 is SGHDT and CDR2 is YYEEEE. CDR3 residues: CASRPTARVTDTQYF. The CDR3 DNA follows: TGTGCCAGCAGGCCTACTGCGAGGGTAACAGATACGCAGTATTTT.

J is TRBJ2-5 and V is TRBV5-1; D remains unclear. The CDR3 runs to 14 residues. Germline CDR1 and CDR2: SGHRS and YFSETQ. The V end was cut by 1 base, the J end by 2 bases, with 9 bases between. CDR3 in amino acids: CASSLRGRQETQYF. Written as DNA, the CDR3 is TGCGCCAGCAGCTTGAGAGGTCGGCAAGAGACCCAGTACTTC.

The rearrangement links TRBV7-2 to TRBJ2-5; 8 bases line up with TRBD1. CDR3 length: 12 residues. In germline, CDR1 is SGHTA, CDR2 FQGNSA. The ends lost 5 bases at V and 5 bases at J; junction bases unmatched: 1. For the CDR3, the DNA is TGTGCCAGCAGCAGACAGGGGGAGACCCAGTACTTC. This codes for CASSRQGETQYF.

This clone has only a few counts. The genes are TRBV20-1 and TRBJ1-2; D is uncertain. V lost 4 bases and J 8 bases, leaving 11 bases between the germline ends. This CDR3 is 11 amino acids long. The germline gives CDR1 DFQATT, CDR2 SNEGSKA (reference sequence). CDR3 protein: CSAIQVEGYTF. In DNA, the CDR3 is TGCAGTGCTATCCAGGTAGAGGGCTACACCTTC.